The following is a T cell receptor beta chain sequence with its context. No antigen is known for it. This specimen comes from a study of shared clonotypes between healthy human individuals. The study, taken as a whole, reports: Sampling included only blood; tissue repertoires likely differ. Across subsets, estimated richness was generally greater for naive than for memory populations. The sharing of 4.5% to 5.5% of naive CD4 clonotypes was seen across a handful of donors.

CDR3 size: 13 residues. Between the trimmed V and J ends, which lost 9 bases and 0 bases, there was a span of 9 bases. Germline assignment: CDR1 MDHEN and CDR2 SYDVKM. Repertoires were generated with immunoSEQ multiplex PCR, while TCRdb's copy carries only in-frame clones and drops some. The table lists some 2.3 million clones, 90% to 95% of them singletons. The genes are TRBV28 and TRBJ2-1; unclear D gene. This receptor was obtained from a man younger than 35 in good health. Some clones in this sample may be carry-over from other donors' samples. The sample consisted of naive CD4+ T cells from PBMCs. Documented subset: CD45RA+ positively selected. DNA of the CDR3: TGTGCCAGTACATCGCCCTCCTACAATGAGCAGTTCTTC. Protein sequence: CASTSPSYNEQFF.